What follows are 32 T cell receptor beta chains derived from one specimen sequenced in a study of blood T cells in healthy people across ages. Primers used in a second PCR of about 6 to 11 cycles were a sample-barcoded 5' primer and a J-beta primer mix. One entry per CDR3 protein results from TCRdb running MiXCR on the 5' RACE reads. The table shows about 1.5 million distinct CDR3 sequences, with roughly 45% occurring only once. The sample consisted of blood. The receptors derive from a woman aged 18-29 years in good health.

This clonotype appeared many times. The chain has TRBV4-2 and TRBJ2-3, with 7 bases matching TRBD1. From germline, CDR1 is LGHNA and CDR2 YNFKEQ. This CDR3 comprises 17 residues. The J segment lost 0 bases and the V segment lost 3 bases, leaving 9 bases of the junction unmatched. The CDR3, as DNA: TGTGCCAGCAGCCACCTCGGACAGGACTCTAGCACAGATACGCAGTATTTT. The encoded protein is CASSHLGQDSSTDTQYF.

V is TRBV20-1 and J is TRBJ2-7, with 8 positions matching TRBD1. Germline V CDR1 and CDR2: DFQATT, SNEGSKA (reference sequence). Germline trimming cut 6 bases from V and 10 bases from J; bases unmatched to any gene: 17. CDR3 length: 14 residues. CDR3 protein: CSAPDRVVPGIQYF. In DNA form, the CDR3 reads TGCAGTGCCCCGGACAGGGTTGTCCCCGGGATCCAGTACTTC.

This chain uses TRBV6-6 with TRBJ1-2, with a weak D call TRBD1 (6 bases). The germline V and J ends were trimmed by 5 bases and 6 bases, with 16 bases remaining between them. The CDR3 runs 14 residues. The germline gives CDR1 MNHNY, CDR2 SVGAGI (reference sequence). CDR3 residues: CASSPWEGEHGYTF. CDR3 DNA sequence: TGTGCCAGCAGTCCCTGGGAGGGGGAACATGGCTACACCTTC.

The chain links TRBV6-5 to TRBJ2-3, with TRBD2 matching over 11 bases. The V segment lost 6 bases and the J segment 2 bases; nucleotides outside the gene matches: 7. Germline V gene lookup returns CDR1 MNHEY and CDR2 SVGAGI. This CDR3 is 16 amino acids long. CDR3 loop: CASRSGTSGLTDTQYF. Here the CDR3 DNA reads TGTGCCAGCAGGTCCGGGACTAGCGGTCTCACAGATACGCAGTATTTT.

This clonotype was recorded a few times. The chain is built from TRBV3-1 and TRBJ2-1; D gene ambiguous. V was cut by 2 bases and J by 7 bases, with 15 bases left in between. CDR3 length equals 15 residues. CDR1 and CDR2 (germline): LGHDT, YNNKEL (reference sequence). This CDR3 is CASSQPTGRNNEQFF. CDR3 nucleotides: TGTGCCAGCAGCCAACCCACTGGACGGAATAATGAGCAGTTCTTC.

The chain is built from TRBV29-1 and TRBJ2-7; 10 bases are a match to TRBD2. The CDR3 spans 13 residues. Trimming took 1 base from V and 6 from J; bases not matched to a gene: 3. The germline gives CDR1 SQVTM, CDR2 ANQGSEA. This CDR3 is CSVEATSGSEQYF. CDR3 nucleotide sequence: TGCAGCGTTGAAGCGACTAGCGGGTCCGAGCAGTACTTC.

This clonotype was recorded once. The chain employs TRBV15 and TRBJ1-4; D perhaps matches TRBD1 (5 bases). CDR3 length equals 14 residues. V lost 1 base to trimming and J lost 5 bases, with 8 bases between them. Germline assignment: CDR1 LNHNV and CDR2 YYDKDF (reference sequence). CDR3 DNA: TGTGCCACCAGCAGAGTTAGGACAAATGAAAAACTGTTTTTT. It is translated as CATSRVRTNEKLFF.

This clonotype was counted between two and nine times. The chain links TRBV12-3 or TRBV12-4 to TRBJ2-3, with D unresolved. This CDR3 has 15 amino acids. Trimming left V 3 bases short and J 0 bases short, with 10 bases between. The DNA of the CDR3 is TGTGCCAGCAGTTTGCAGAACTCTAGCACAGATACGCAGTATTTT. It is translated as CASSLQNSSTDTQYF.

This clonotype was observed once. The gene calls are TRBV7-8 and TRBJ2-7, with TRBD2 matching over 14 bases. Germline V gene data show CDR1 as SGHVS and CDR2 as FQNEAQ. The CDR3 has 17 amino acids. V dropped 3 bases and J dropped 7; count of bases not matched to a gene: 11. CDR3 sequence reads: CASSFLPGLAGDNEQYF. The CDR3 region has the DNA TGTGCCAGCAGCTTTCTACCGGGACTAGCGGGAGACAATGAGCAGTACTTC.

This clonotype turned up a few times. This chain uses TRBV12-3 or TRBV12-4 with TRBJ2-1; 7 bases map to TRBD2. The CDR3 is made up of 14 amino acids. J gave up 7 bases and V 3 bases, and 6 bases lay outside the gene matches. The CDR3 here is CASSFSGSGNEQFF. CDR3 bases: TGTGCCAGCAGTTTTTCAGGTAGCGGGAATGAGCAGTTCTTC.

This clonotype was seen only once. The rearrangement uses TRBV10-1 and TRBJ2-5; a possible D gene is TRBD2 (6 bases). There are 13 residues in the CDR3. With 7 bases removed from V and 11 bases from J, the gap between germline ends came to 20 bases. Germline V gene data show CDR1 as WNHNN and CDR2 as SYGVQD (reference sequence). The CDR3 protein is CASTRDFGNEQYF. The CDR3 nucleotides read TGCGCCAGCACTCGGGACTTTGGCAATGAGCAGTACTTC.

On this clonotype: At one end, the junction sequence differs from germline, possibly due to a read error. The rearrangement joins TRBV29-1 to TRBJ2-7; D gene unclear. The germline V gene encodes CDR1 SQVTM and CDR2 ANQGSEA. The CDR3 has 12 amino acids. In nucleotides, the CDR3 is TGCAGCGTTGAAGGGAATTCCTACGGGCAGTACTTC. This translates into CSVEGNSYGQYF.

The sample holds many counts of this clonotype. The genes are TRBV6-5 and TRBJ1-2; D unclear. V dropped 4 bases and J dropped 8 bases, with 11 bases sitting between them. The CDR3 sequence is 12 residues long. From germline, CDR1 is MNHEY and CDR2 SVGAGI. The CDR3 loop reads CASSLKGRGYTF. As DNA, the CDR3 is TGTGCCAGCAGTTTGAAGGGCCGAGGCTACACCTTC.

The rearrangement joins TRBV6-2 or TRBV6-3 to TRBJ2-6; D is tentatively TRBD1 or TRBD2 (5 bases each). Between the trimmed V and J ends, which lost 6 bases and 0 bases, there was a span of 12 bases. The germline gives CDR1 MNHEY, CDR2 SVGEGT. The CDR3 covers 16 residues. The CDR3 region is CASSPFGGSGANVLTF. Here the CDR3 DNA reads TGTGCCAGCAGCCCCTTTGGGGGCTCTGGGGCCAACGTCCTGACTTTC.

The rearrangement uses TRBV20-1 and TRBJ2-1; a possible D gene is TRBD1 (5 bases). The CDR3 length is 14 residues. Germline V gene data show CDR1 as DFQATT and CDR2 as SNEGSKA (reference sequence). V was trimmed by 5 bases and J by 4 bases, leaving 15 bases between them. CDR3 sequence reads: CSAFRDGSYNEQFF. Here the CDR3 DNA reads TGCAGTGCTTTCAGGGATGGTTCGTACAATGAGCAGTTCTTC.

This clonotype was seen a few times. The chain links TRBV2 to TRBJ1-4; no clear D. CDR1 is SNHLY, CDR2 FYNNEI, per germline. V lost 7 bases and J 4 bases, leaving 7 bases between the germline ends. CDR3 length equals 12 residues. CDR3 bases: TGTGCCAGCATAGGGAGTAATGAAAAACTGTTTTTT. Translated, it gives CASIGSNEKLFF.

V is TRBV3-1 and J is TRBJ2-6; D unclear. CDR1 is LGHDT and CDR2 is YNNKEL in the germline V gene (reference sequence). The CDR3 runs to 14 residues. Trimming took 6 bases from V and 4 from J, leaving 10 bases between them. Here the CDR3 DNA reads TGTGCCAGCAGTTATAAAACCGGGGCCAACGTCCTGACTTTC. Encoded protein: CASSYKTGANVLTF.

The V gene is TRBV11-1, the J gene TRBJ2-5; TRBD2 matches 12 bases. With 3 bases clipped from V and 4 bases from J, the junction kept 6 bases outside the gene matches. The germline V gene has CDR1 SGHAT and CDR2 FQDESV (reference sequence). The CDR3 length is 16 residues. CDR3 in DNA: TGTGCCAGCAGCTTCGGACAGACTAGCGGGAGAGAGACCCAGTACTTC. Translation gives CASSFGQTSGRETQYF. Full variable domain (rest looked up from reference TRBV11-1 and TRBJ2-5): EAEVAQSPRYKITEKSQAVAFWCDPISGHATLYWYRQILGQGPELLVQFQDESVVDDSQLPKDRFSAERLKGVDSTLKIQPAELGDSAMYLCASSFGQTSGRETQYFGPGTRLLVL.

This clonotype appeared a single time. The chain joins TRBV6-5 to TRBJ1-5; D might be TRBD1 (6 bases). CDR1 is MNHEY and CDR2 is SVGAGI in the germline V gene. Trimming stripped 8 bases from V and 0 bases from J, with 14 bases between. The length of the CDR3 is 15 residues. The DNA of the CDR3 is TGTGCCAGCGGAACCAGGGGTCCTAGCAATCAGCCCCAGCATTTT. Protein product: CASGTRGPSNQPQHF.

V is TRBV2 and J is TRBJ2-3; 8 bases fit TRBD1. Germline trimming cut 7 bases from V and 3 bases from J; bases unmatched to any gene: 9. This CDR3 region has 15 residues. Germline lookup yields CDR1 SNHLY and CDR2 FYNNEI. CDR3 in DNA: TGTGCCAGCACCAGCAGGGGGCGGGCAACAGATACGCAGTATTTT. Protein sequence: CASTSRGRATDTQYF. The complete variable domain, with remaining parts taken from reference TRBV2 and TRBJ2-3, reads EPEVTQTPSHQVTQMGQEVILRCVPISNHLYFYWYRQILGQKVEFLVSFYNNEISEKSEIFDDQFSVERPDGSNFTLKIRSTKLEDSAMYFCASTSRGRATDTQYFGPGTRLTVL.

This clonotype showed up just once. The chain joins TRBV29-1 to TRBJ2-2; D call uncertain. Germline values: CDR1 SQVTM, CDR2 ANQGSEA. Trimming cost V 5 bases and J 1 base, with 8 bases left between them. The CDR3 contains 13 residues. CDR3: CSVRLLNTGELFF. CDR3 in DNA: TGCAGCGTTCGGCTCTTGAACACCGGGGAGCTGTTTTTT.

The rearrangement joins TRBV6-1 to TRBJ2-3; D is undetermined. Germline V gene sequence: CDR1 MNHNS, CDR2 SASEGT. The CDR3 is 15 residues long. V was shortened by 2 bases and J by 0 bases, with 9 bases between the two germline ends. The CDR3 sequence is CASSEPAISTDTQYF. The CDR3 nucleotides are TGTGCCAGCAGTGAACCGGCGATTAGCACAGATACGCAGTATTTT.

The genes are TRBV28 and TRBJ2-4; the match to TRBD1 covers 9 bases. The better agreement between TRBJ2-7 and the DNA end casts doubt on the J call. Germline lookup yields CDR1 MDHEN and CDR2 SYDVKM. The length of the CDR3 is 15 residues. The CDR3 coding sequence is TGTGCCAGCAGTCGATCCGGGACAGGGTCGGGCGAGCAGTACTTC. It codes for CASSRSGTGSGEQYF.

This clonotype came up once. The chain joins TRBV20-1 to TRBJ1-5; a possible D gene is TRBD1 (5 bases). V was pared by 0 bases and J by 2 bases, with 14 bases between. The CDR3 runs to 16 residues. Germline loops: CDR1 DFQATT, CDR2 SNEGSKA (reference sequence). Here the CDR3 reads CSARDLGEGGNQPQHF. The CDR3 region has the DNA TGCAGTGCTAGAGATCTAGGGGAGGGCGGCAATCAGCCCCAGCATTTT.

This clonotype has just a few counts. V gene TRBV4-1 combines with J gene TRBJ2-1; 10 nucleotides line up with TRBD2. Trimming removed 5 bases from V and 5 bases from J; junction bases left unmatched: 12. The CDR3 is made up of 17 amino acids. Germline lookup yields CDR1 MGHRA and CDR2 YSYEKL. CDR3 in amino acids: CASSSLAGARLDNEQFF. In DNA, the CDR3 is TGCGCCAGCAGCTCCCTAGCGGGGGCCCGCTTGGACAATGAGCAGTTCTTC.

This clonotype was found a few times. The chain joins TRBV9 to TRBJ2-3; no clear D. Trimming shortened V by 0 bases and J by 6 bases, and 11 bases separated the two germline ends. CDR3 length equals 14 residues. Looked up from germline, CDR1 is SGDLS and CDR2 is YYNGEE. CDR3 sequence (DNA): TGTGCCAGCAGCGTAGATCTCACAGCTGATACGCAGTATTTT. Amino acid sequence: CASSVDLTADTQYF.

CDR3 nucleotide sequence: TGCGCCAGCAGCTTGGACTTATCGCCTCCGGGCACAGATACGCAGTATTTT. It is translated as CASSLDLSPPGTDTQYF. The chain links TRBV5-1 to TRBJ2-3; D call uncertain. Per the germline V gene, CDR1 is SGHRS and CDR2 is YFSETQ. V lost 0 bases, J lost 1 base, and 15 bases lay in between. CDR3 length equals 17 residues.

J is TRBJ2-5 and V is TRBV7-2, with TRBD2 matching 13 bases. This CDR3 has 16 amino acids. Germline CDR1 is SGHTA and CDR2 is FQGNSA. V dropped 5 bases and J dropped 9; count of bases not matched to a gene: 12. The CDR3 nucleotides read TGTGCCAGCAGCCCATCGGGACTAGCGGGGCGTGGGGCCCAGTACTTC. Its protein product is CASSPSGLAGRGAQYF.

The rearrangement links TRBV20-1 to TRBJ1-1; D not resolved. V gave up 0 bases and J gave up 5 bases, with 13 bases separating them. CDR3 size: 14 residues. CDR1 is DFQATT, CDR2 SNEGSKA, per germline (reference sequence). The DNA for the CDR3 is TGCAGTGCTAGAGATCCCTCGGGAGGGACTGAAGCTTTCTTT. Its protein is CSARDPSGGTEAFF.

This chain joins TRBV12-3 or TRBV12-4 and TRBJ1-2; 7 bases fit TRBD1. This CDR3 has 15 amino acids. Losses at the gene ends were 2 bases for V and 0 bases for J; bases not matched to a gene: 3. In DNA form, the CDR3 reads TGTGCCAGCAGTTTACAGGGGGATACTAACTATGGCTACACCTTC. Protein product: CASSLQGDTNYGYTF.

The chain uses TRBV9 and TRBJ2-7, with D possibly TRBD2 on 7 matching bases. The ends were cut back, 0 bases at V and 0 bases at J, with 13 bases in the middle. Per germline, CDR1 SGDLS and CDR2 YYNGEE. The CDR3 loop spans 16 amino acids. DNA for the CDR3: TGTGCCAGCAGCGTAGGGGCGGGGGCCTACTCCTACGAGCAGTACTTC. It codes for CASSVGAGAYSYEQYF.

The chain is built from TRBV7-2 and TRBJ2-3, with D perhaps TRBD2 (6 bases). V gave up 1 base and J gave up 1 base, with 9 bases separating them. Germline CDR1 and CDR2: SGHTA and FQGNSA. The CDR3 extends over 15 amino acids. The CDR3: CASSLVPSGTDTQYF. CDR3 DNA sequence: TGTGCCAGCAGCTTAGTGCCTAGCGGCACAGATACGCAGTATTTT.